The rows below give T cell receptor beta chains drawn from one sample of a study of cytomegalovirus exposure and HLA in healthy donors. Some clones are missing from TCRdb's copy, which holds only in-frame ones; the method was immunoSEQ multiplex PCR. Among a few hundred thousand clones listed, over 90% were seen once. Source material: PBMCs. These receptor sequences come from a girl aged 2 to 9 in good health and CMV-seronegative. Both conserved end residues are part of each CDR3. D genes are given only for firm matches. Clone size is not always given. Where it is, it says once, few, many or a class for expanded clones.

j_call	d_call	clone_size	v_call	cdr3_nt	cdr3_aa
TRBJ2-4	TRBD1	once	TRBV5-6	TGTGCCAGCAGCTTGGTGGGACAGGGCGTAGCCAAAAACATTCAGTACTTC	CASSLVGQGVAKNIQYF
TRBJ2-5	-	-	TRBV11-2	TGTGCCAGCAGCTTTGGAGCGGGTTTTCAGGAGACCCAGTACTTC	CASSFGAGFQETQYF
TRBJ1-6	TRBD1	-	TRBV6-5	TGTGCCAGCAGCACAGGGGGCCTTTCACCCCTCCACTTT	CASSTGGLSPLHF
TRBJ2-5	TRBD1	-	TRBV5-6	TGTGCTAGCAGCTCGGACAGGGGGCGGGAGACCCAGTACTTC	CASSSDRGRETQYF
TRBJ1-6	TRBD1	once	TRBV9	TGTGCCAGCAGTGTAGCACAGGGGGCCTCCTATAATTCACCCCTCCACTTT	CASSVAQGASYNSPLHF
TRBJ1-3	-	-	TRBV7-2	TGTGCCAGCAACGATCCAGTGGGCGTTGGAAACACCATATATTTT	CASNDPVGVGNTIYF
TRBJ1-1	TRBD1	-	TRBV29-1	TGCAGCGTTCCGACAGGGTCCACTGAAGCTTTCTTT	CSVPTGSTEAFF
TRBJ2-5	-	-	TRBV5-1	TGCGCCAGCAGTAAACGGGGCCAAGAGACCCAGTACTTC	CASSKRGQETQYF
TRBJ2-1	TRBD1	-	TRBV10-3	TGTGCCATCAGTGCCGACAGGGGATTCAGCAATGAGCAGTTCTTC	CAISADRGFSNEQFF
TRBJ2-3	TRBD2	-	TRBV27	TGTGCCAGCAGTTTGTTAGCGGGAGGGCCGAGCACAGATACGCAGTATTTT	CASSLLAGGPSTDTQYF
TRBJ1-2	-	-	TRBV28	TGTGCCAGCAATTTAAGGGGGAGAATCTATGGCTACACCTTC	CASNLRGRIYGYTF
TRBJ2-5	-	-	TRBV14	TGTGCCAGCAGCCAAACCACTACCCAGTACTTC	CASSQTTTQYF
TRBJ2-1	TRBD1	-	TRBV5-1	TGCGCCAGCAGCATACAGGGGAGTGAGCAGTTCTTC	CASSIQGSEQFF
TRBJ2-3	-	once	TRBV27	TGTGCCAGCAGTTACCTCCGGGGCGCGGGAACAGATACGCAGTATTTT	CASSYLRGAGTDTQYF
TRBJ1-6	TRBD1	-	TRBV10-1	TGCGCCAGCAGTTCCGGGGACAGCAGCTCCTATAATTCACCCCTCCACTTT	CASSSGDSSSYNSPLHF
TRBJ2-3	TRBD2	-	TRBV7-8	TGTGCCAGCAGCACCGCCCGAGCGGGACCCACAGATACGCAGTATTTT	CASSTARAGPTDTQYF
TRBJ1-6	-	-	TRBV9	TGTGCCAGCAGCGTAGACAACTCCTATAATTCACCCCTCCACTTT	CASSVDNSYNSPLHF
TRBJ2-7	TRBD1	-	TRBV9	TGTGCCAGCAGCGTCGGACAGGGGGCGAGGGAGCAGTACTTC	CASSVGQGAREQYF
TRBJ2-3	-	-	TRBV10-2	TGCGCCAGCAGCTCTAGCCGGGACACAGATACGCAGTATTTT	CASSSSRDTDTQYF
TRBJ1-1	TRBD1	-	TRBV9	TGTGCCAGCAGCGAGGGACAGGGGGGGACTGAAGCTTTCTTT	CASSEGQGGTEAFF
TRBJ1-1	TRBD1	-	TRBV5-1	TGCGCCAGCACCCAGACAGGGCTGAACACTGAAGCTTTCTTT	CASTQTGLNTEAFF
TRBJ1-5	-	once	TRBV7-9	TGTGCCAGCAGCTTAGAGACAGTGTATCAGCCCCAGCATTTT	CASSLETVYQPQHF
TRBJ2-2	-	-	TRBV7-2	TGTGCCAGCAGCTTAGCGGGTTGGGGGGTCACCGGGGAGCTGTTTTTT	CASSLAGWGVTGELFF
TRBJ2-5	TRBD2	-	TRBV5-1	TGCGCCAGCAGCCCACAGGCCGGGACTACTCCGGGGACCCAGTACTTC	CASSPQAGTTPGTQYF
TRBJ1-2	TRBD1	-	TRBV6-4	TGTGCCAGCAGAACCATGACAGGGGATAAGAACTATGGCTACACCTTC	CASRTMTGDKNYGYTF
TRBJ2-5	-	once	TRBV6-1	TGTGCCAGCAGTGAAGCGCAGGGCTGGGGAGAGACCCAGTACTTC	CASSEAQGWGETQYF
TRBJ1-1	-	once	TRBV5-1	TGCGCCAGCAGCCAGGGTGACAGGCGGAACACTGAAGCTTTCTTT	CASSQGDRRNTEAFF
TRBJ2-1	-	-	TRBV7-8	TGTGCCAGCAGCCTGACATACTACAATGAGCAGTTCTTC	CASSLTYYNEQFF
TRBJ1-1	-	-	TRBV6-6	TGTGCCAGCATTGGGGCCGGGCCTATGAACACTGAAGCTTTCTTT	CASIGAGPMNTEAFF
TRBJ2-7	-	-	TRBV9	TGTGCCAGCAGCGTAGCCGAGGTGTACGAGCAGTACTTC	CASSVAEVYEQYF
TRBJ1-6	TRBD1	-	TRBV6-5	TGTGCCAGCAGTCCCACAACAGGGGAAGTCTCACCCCTCCACTTT	CASSPTTGEVSPLHF
TRBJ1-4	-	-	TRBV6-5	TGTGCCAGCAGTTCCTTTGGGCCTACTAATGAAAAACTGTTTTTT	CASSSFGPTNEKLFF
TRBJ2-3	-	-	TRBV29-1	TGCAGCGTTGAGCACGGGGAGGTAGATACGCAGTATTTT	CSVEHGEVDTQYF
TRBJ1-1	-	-	TRBV15	TGTGCCACCAGCGAGAGAGGAGGGATGAACACTGAAGCTTTCTTT	CATSERGGMNTEAFF
TRBJ1-2	TRBD1	-	TRBV5-6	TGTGCCAGCAGCAACCGGGACAGGGTTAACTATGGCTACACCTTC	CASSNRDRVNYGYTF
TRBJ2-3	-	-	TRBV29-1	TGCAGCGTTGAGGGGACACAGGCAGATACGCAGTATTTT	CSVEGTQADTQYF
TRBJ2-5	-	-	TRBV10-3	TGTGCCACCTCCCCGGACAACACAGGAGAGCAGTACTTC	CATSPDNTGEQYF
TRBJ1-2	-	-	TRBV28	TGTGCCAGCAGTTACAGGGACTATGGCTACACCTTC	CASSYRDYGYTF
TRBJ1-2	TRBD1	-	TRBV7-6	TGTGCCAGCAGCGACGGTCGGACAGGGCTCTATGGCTACACCTTC	CASSDGRTGLYGYTF
TRBJ1-6	TRBD1	-	TRBV13	TGTGCCAGCAGCCGGAGAGGGGGCGGTAATTCACCCCTCCACTTT	CASSRRGGGNSPLHF
TRBJ2-3	TRBD2	-	TRBV19	TGTGCCACCCGGACTAGCGGCACAGATACGCAGTATTTT	CATRTSGTDTQYF
TRBJ1-5	-	-	TRBV21-1	TGTGCCAGCAGGGTCGGGACAGCCTATCAGCCCCAGCATTTT	CASRVGTAYQPQHF
TRBJ2-3	-	-	TRBV6-1	TGTGCCAGCAGTGAAAGAGGGCGAGGTACGCAGTATTTT	CASSERGRGTQYF
TRBJ2-7	TRBD2	-	TRBV7-9	TGTGCCAGCAGCCCCCTTACGCGGGGGGCTGGCGAGCAGTACTTC	CASSPLTRGAGEQYF
TRBJ2-3	TRBD2	-	TRBV9	TGTGCCAGCAGCCACCATAGGGTCCCCTTAGCGGGGGGGAGAAGCACAGATACGCAGTATTTT	CASSHHRVPLAGGRSTDTQYF
TRBJ1-5	-	-	TRBV28	TGTGCCAGCAGTTTTGAGGGGGTCGGCAATCAGCCCCAGCATTTT	CASSFEGVGNQPQHF
TRBJ1-1	-	-	TRBV19	TGTGCCAGTAGTATTTCCTTTGACACTGAAGCTTTCTTT	CASSISFDTEAFF
TRBJ2-7	-	-	TRBV2	TGTGCCAGCGAGGGTCCCGGGGTCGAGCAGTACTTC	CASEGPGVEQYF